Shown below are 11 T cell receptor beta chains from a single sample sequenced in a study of human T cells and chemical hapten exposure (dated by TCRdb to about 2021). The protocol used for the library was RACE. TCRdb names NextSeq 500 as the instrument used. The public sequencing data were trimmed at Q25 with fastp and processed into clonotypes with MiXCR by TCRdb, which kept only in-frame beta chains. Each entry is one CDR3 protein sequence, shown with its most common DNA and genes. This sample comprises 85,000 or so distinct CDR3 sequences, around a tenth of them detected only once. The leading ten clones occupy 1.6% of the sample. The sample's time point, from its label and the paper: patch test 2, 6 weeks after DPC sensitization. This specimen's treatment or condition label, per the study, means: therapeutic diphenylcyclopropenone sensitization with weekly scalp DPC. Source: whole blood, taken in connection with sensitization to the hapten diphenylcyclopropenone (DPC). These receptor sequences come from a man aged 18 to 29 with alopecia areata. Some clones in this sample may be carry-over from other donors' samples.

This clonotype has only a few counts. The V and J genes are TRBV20-1 and TRBJ1-5, with D hard to call. Germline V gives CDR1 DFQATT, CDR2 SNEGSKA (reference sequence). This CDR3 is 17 amino acids long. V lost 1 base, J lost 5 bases, and 21 bases lay in between. The CDR3 sequence: CSARVETGQAYYQPQHF. The CDR3 DNA is TGCAGTGCTAGAGTTGAGACGGGTCAGGCTTACTATCAGCCCCAGCATTTT.

This clonotype came up a few times. V and J are TRBV6-2 or TRBV6-3 and TRBJ1-1, with D possibly TRBD1 on 6 matching bases. The germline CDR1 and CDR2 sequences are MNHEY and SVGEGT. The V end lost 0 bases, the J end lost 3 bases, and 14 bases lay between the germline ends. The CDR3 has 16 amino acids. CDR3 DNA: TGTGCCAGCAGTTACTCCTTTTTACAGGGTGACACTGAAGCTTTCTTT. Translated, it gives CASSYSFLQGDTEAFF.

This clonotype appeared many times. V and J are TRBV7-2 and TRBJ1-2, with no clear D. V gave up 4 bases and J gave up 3 bases, with 15 bases separating them. CDR3 size: 15 residues. CDR1 SGHTA and CDR2 FQGNSA come from the germline V gene. CDR3 sequence: CASSSTHMAHYGYTF. The DNA for the CDR3 is TGTGCCAGCAGCTCGACCCATATGGCCCACTATGGCTACACCTTC.

This clonotype has only a few counts. This rearrangement joins TRBV7-6 to TRBJ2-7; 11 nucleotides agree with TRBD2. The V segment lost 5 bases and the J segment 0 bases; nucleotides outside the gene matches: 6. Germline-derived CDR1 and CDR2 are SGHVS and FNYEAQ. This CDR3 has 16 amino acids. This CDR3 is CASSRWTSGYSYEQYV. The CDR3 nucleotides are TGTGCCAGCAGCCGCTGGACTAGCGGGTACTCCTACGAGCAGTACGTC.

This clonotype was seen repeatedly, ten times or more. This chain links TRBV6-2 or TRBV6-3 with TRBJ2-1; no clear D. This CDR3 is built from 11 residues. V lost 6 bases and J 6 bases, leaving 6 bases between the germline ends. Germline V gene lookup returns CDR1 MNHEY and CDR2 SVGEGT. CDR3 bases: TGTGCCAGCAGACTTACCAATGAGCAGTTCTTC. Residues: CASRLTNEQFF.

This clonotype was detected many times. The genes are TRBV4-1 and TRBJ2-7, with 8 bases fitting TRBD1. Unmatched junction bases numbered 7, after V lost 3 bases and J lost 0 bases. The CDR3 has 16 amino acids. Germline CDR1 MGHRA, CDR2 YSYEKL. CDR3 coding DNA: TGCGCCAGCAGCCAGATTACAGGGGGAAGCTCCTACGAGCAGTACTTC. Translated, it gives CASSQITGGSSYEQYF.

The chain employs TRBV20-1 and TRBJ1-3; 8 bases line up with TRBD1. Germline assignment: CDR1 DFQATT and CDR2 SNEGSKA (reference sequence). With V trimmed by 5 bases and J by 0 bases, 3 bases remained unmatched. The CDR3 has 14 amino acids. CDR3 sequence: CSAGTGGSGNTIYF. CDR3 coding DNA: TGCAGTGCTGGCACAGGGGGCTCTGGAAACACCATATATTTT.

This clonotype showed up just a few times. The chain links TRBV5-1 to TRBJ2-1; tentatively, D is TRBD1 (6 bases). Germline-derived CDR1 and CDR2 are SGHRS and YFSETQ. CDR3 length: 15 amino acids. Between the trimmed V and J ends, which lost 0 bases and 8 bases, there was a span of 15 bases. The DNA of the CDR3 is TGCGCCAGCAGCTTGGAAGCAGGGGTCTTCCATGAGCAGTTCTTC. It encodes CASSLEAGVFHEQFF.

This clonotype was found a few times. The chain joins TRBV4-3 to TRBJ1-4, with D hard to call. CDR1 is LGHNA and CDR2 is YSLEER in the germline V gene. The V end lost 2 bases, the J end lost 5 bases, and 18 bases lay between the germline ends. The CDR3 covers 17 residues. The CDR3: CASSQQRGEALNEKLFF. In nucleotides, the CDR3 is TGCGCCAGCAGCCAACAGCGTGGGGAAGCCTTAAATGAAAAACTGTTTTTT.

The J gene is TRBJ2-7, the V gene TRBV6-4; TRBD1 matches 7 bases. The junction had 10 bases not matched to a gene; V was cut back by 2 bases and J by 6 bases. CDR3 length equals 15 residues. Germline CDR1 is MRHNA and CDR2 is SNTAGT. CDR3 DNA: TGTGCCAGCAGTGACGACAGGGCCACCTCGGGCGAGCAGTACGTC. Translated: CASSDDRATSGEQYV.

The V and J genes are TRBV28 and TRBJ2-7; 7 bases line up with TRBD2. The CDR3 spans 10 residues. Trimming took 5 bases from V and 12 from J; bases not matched to a gene: 4. Looked up from germline, CDR1 is MDHEN and CDR2 is SYDVKM. The CDR3 region is CASSSGVWYF. CDR3 bases: TGTGCCAGCAGTAGCGGGGTCTGGTACTTC.